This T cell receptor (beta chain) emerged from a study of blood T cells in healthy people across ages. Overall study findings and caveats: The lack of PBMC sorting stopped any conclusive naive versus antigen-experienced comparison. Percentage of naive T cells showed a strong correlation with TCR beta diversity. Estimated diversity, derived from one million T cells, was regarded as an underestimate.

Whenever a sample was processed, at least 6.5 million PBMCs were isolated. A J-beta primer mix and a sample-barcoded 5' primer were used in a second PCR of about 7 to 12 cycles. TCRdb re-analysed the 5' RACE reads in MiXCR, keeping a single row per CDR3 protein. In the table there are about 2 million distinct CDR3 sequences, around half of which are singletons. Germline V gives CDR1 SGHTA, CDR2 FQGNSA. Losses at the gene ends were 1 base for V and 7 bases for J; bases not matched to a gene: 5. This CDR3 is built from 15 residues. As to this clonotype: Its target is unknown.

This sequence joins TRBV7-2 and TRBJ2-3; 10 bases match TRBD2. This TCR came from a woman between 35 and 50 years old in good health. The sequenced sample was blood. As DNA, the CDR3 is TGTGCCAGCAGCTTAGGGGCTAGCGGGGGAAATACGCAGTATTTT. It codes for CASSLGASGGNTQYF.